This TCR beta chain originates from a study of blood T cells in healthy people across ages. This clonotype was recorded a few times. A sample-barcoded 5' primer and a J-beta primer mix were used in a second PCR of roughly 6 to 11 cycles. TCRdb independently ran MiXCR on the 5' RACE reads; one entry per CDR3 protein. The data show some 690,000 distinct CDR3 sequences, 22% seen once. The CDR3 length is 16 residues. V shed 4 bases and J shed 0 bases, with 10 bases lying between them. The chain uses TRBV12-3 or TRBV12-4 and TRBJ2-6; D might be TRBD1 (5 bases). Sample: blood. The TCR sequence derives from a man between 65 and 85 years old in good health. The CDR3 DNA follows: TGTGCCAGCAGTTCCCAGGGTGTCTCTGGGGCCAACGTCCTGACTTTC. It specifies CASSSQGVSGANVLTF.